One sample yielded the 9 T cell receptor beta chains listed below, sequenced in a study of blood T cell repertoires in COVID-19. Clones were read by immunoSEQ multiplex PCR, and TCRdb kept only the in-frame ones, dropping some. The sample lists a few hundred thousand clones, 85% to 90% occurring once. The sample taken for sequencing was PBMCs or T cells enriched from blood (not recorded which). These receptors came from a woman between 18 and 29 years old who had recovered from COVID-19.

V usage is TRBV28 and J usage is TRBJ2-7; D may be TRBD2 (5 bases). The CDR3 is 12 residues long. Germline lookup yields CDR1 MDHEN and CDR2 SYDVKM. Deletions cut 6 bases from V and 3 bases from J, with 9 bases between. The DNA for the CDR3 is TGTGCCAGCAGCCTAGACTACTACGAGCAGTACTTC. Residues: CASSLDYYEQYF.

This sequence joins TRBV2 and TRBJ1-6; 8 nucleotides align to TRBD1. Unmatched junction bases numbered 6, after V lost 5 bases and J lost 3 bases. The CDR3 extends over 16 amino acids. The germline V gene has CDR1 SNHLY and CDR2 FYNNEI. The CDR3 sequence: CASSPGGGFYNSPLHF. CDR3 nucleotide sequence: TGTGCCAGCAGTCCAGGGGGCGGTTTCTATAATTCACCCCTCCACTTT.

The rearrangement uses TRBV6-5 and TRBJ1-1; no clear D. The germline CDR1 and CDR2 sequences are MNHEY and SVGAGI. The ends were cut back, 7 bases at V and 5 bases at J, with 8 bases in the middle. The CDR3 is 11 residues long. CDR3 nucleotide sequence: TGTGCCAGCAAGATGCGTACTGAAGCTTTCTTT. Protein sequence: CASKMRTEAFF.

CDR3 sequence: CASSIMGLFNQPQHF. CDR3 bases: TGTGCCAGTAGTATAATGGGACTTTTCAATCAGCCCCAGCATTTT. The gene calls are TRBV19 and TRBJ1-5, with D possibly being TRBD1 (5 bases). Germline CDR1 and CDR2: LNHDA and SQIVND (reference sequence). Trimming left V 2 bases short and J 3 bases short, with 11 bases between. There are 15 residues in the CDR3.

This chain connects TRBV6-5 to TRBJ2-7, with 8 bases lining up with TRBD1. With 5 bases clipped from V and 6 bases from J, the junction kept 3 bases outside the gene matches. Germline lookup yields CDR1 MNHEY and CDR2 SVGAGI. CDR3 length: 12 amino acids. CDR3 bases: TGTGCCAGCAGTCCTACAGGGGGCGAGCAGTACTTC. Translating gives CASSPTGGEQYF.

The J gene is TRBJ1-1, the V gene TRBV30; unclear D gene. The V end was cut by 2 bases, the J end by 7 bases, with 11 bases between. The CDR3 is made up of 12 amino acids. CDR1 is GTSNPN, CDR2 SVGIG, per germline (reference sequence). CDR3 coding DNA: TGTGCCTGGAGTCAGCTTGGACTTGAAGCTTTCTTT. This translates into CAWSQLGLEAFF.

The chain is built from TRBV14 and TRBJ2-1; 8 nucleotides line up with TRBD2. CDR1 is SGHDN, CDR2 FVKESK, per germline. This CDR3 spans 16 amino acids. Germline trimming cut 4 bases from V and 3 bases from J; bases unmatched to any gene: 8. The CDR3 bases are TGTGCCAGCAGCCGCTTCCGGGAGGGCCTCTACAATGAGCAGTTCTTC. It yields the protein CASSRFREGLYNEQFF.

This clone appeared a single time. Different DNA sequences within this sample yield the same CDR3. This chain links TRBV3-1 (or the pseudogene TRBV3-2) with TRBJ1-2, with D uncertain. This CDR3 has 14 residues. Germline lookup yields CDR1 LGHDT and CDR2 YNNKEL (reference sequence). Trimming left V 4 bases short and J 1 base short, with 10 bases between. In DNA form, the CDR3 reads TGTGCCAGCAGCCCCCTCGGCGGTAACTATGGCTACACCTTC. Translation: CASSPLGGNYGYTF.

This chain links TRBV4-1 with TRBJ1-2; D gene uncertain. The CDR3 runs to 15 residues. CDR1 MGHRA and CDR2 YSYEKL come from the germline V gene. V shed 0 bases and J shed 2 bases, with 10 bases lying between them. The CDR3 DNA is TGCGCCAGCAGCCAAGAACCCGGGATCAACTATGGCTACACCTTC. Translated: CASSQEPGINYGYTF.